This T cell receptor beta chain emerged from a study of blood T cell repertoires in COVID-19. Overall study: COVID-19 samples collected from the United States, Italy and Spain covered acute and convalescent phases. PBMCs, B-cell-depleted T cells, or T cells provided the cDNA or gDNA that made up the material.

Per the study methods: By means of reference gene primer amplification, nucleated cell counts were estimated. TCRdb's table, derived via immunoSEQ multiplex PCR, lists solely in-frame clones and lacks some. For V, J and clone size, that table is used; D and trimming come from the DNA. This repertoire shows roughly 150,000 clones, about 88% found once; its top ten account for approximately 2.3%. Losses at the gene ends were 1 base for V and 3 bases for J; bases not matched to a gene: 7. Germline V gene data show CDR1 as SGDLS and CDR2 as YYNGEE. CDR3 length equals 17 residues. The genes are TRBV9 and TRBJ1-3, with 10 positions matching TRBD1. The receptor comes from a woman in her 70s with acute or convalescent COVID-19. The sample was peripheral blood. The CDR3 DNA reads TGTGCCAGCAGCGTAACGACAGGGGGCTCTCGTGGAAACACCATATATTTT. Its translation is CASSVTTGGSRGNTIYF. The whole variable domain, filled in from reference TRBV9 and TRBJ1-3, reads DSGVTQTPKHLITATGQRVTLRCSPRSGDLSVYWYQQSLDQGLQFLIQYYNGEERAKGNILERFSAQQFPDLHSELNLSSLELGDSALYFCASSVTTGGSRGNTIYFGEGSWLTVV.